This T cell receptor (beta chain) was recovered during a study of blood T cells in healthy people across ages. This clonotype was observed at least ten times. The antigen is not known. V was clipped by 1 base and J by 8 bases, with 12 bases between them. Germline CDR1 MGHRA, CDR2 YSYEKL. The CDR3 loop spans 15 amino acids. A second PCR of about 7 to 12 cycles used a sample-barcoded 5' primer and a J-beta primer mix. TCRdb fed the 5' RACE reads into MiXCR, producing one record per CDR3 protein. There are about 930,000 distinct CDR3 sequences in the sample; under 35% occur only once, and roughly 10% lies in the top ten. Study results and limitations: Per million T cells, the diversity of TCR beta decreased roughly linearly as age advanced.

In addition, the sample was reused for a study of T cells of mothers and their children. That report notes: Thymic selection molds TCR recombination products alike in related and unrelated pairs.

The sequenced sample consisted of blood. The TCR originated in a woman aged 40-49 years in good health. The genes are TRBV4-1 and TRBJ1-6; D call uncertain. The CDR3 sequence is CASSQGRLRDSPLHF. The CDR3 DNA reads TGCGCCAGCAGCCAAGGGCGATTGAGGGATTCACCCCTCCACTTT.